This TCR beta chain stems from a study of T cells in Graves' hyperthyroidism and ophthalmopathy. Study at large: Before treatment of any kind, peripheral blood was taken at initial diagnosis.

Germline-derived CDR1 and CDR2 are SGDLS and YYNGEE. This CDR3 region has 14 residues. Trimming cost V 0 bases and J 4 bases, with 9 bases left between them. This clonotype came up a few times. The antigen is not known. Regarding the study as a whole: Ophthalmopathy prediction by the model preceded onset by a median about 6.8 months.

TCR beta CDR3 sequences were amplified from RNA transcripts. Using the HTBI primer set, a first-round RT-PCR was run on the TCR CDR3. TCRdb reprocessed the multiplex PCR reads via MiXCR and lists one record per CDR3 protein. The sample consists of hundreds of thousands of distinct CDR3 sequences, around 20% of them appearing once. The TCR originated in a man younger than 45 with Graves' ophthalmopathy. Sequencing used blood. This chain links TRBV9 with TRBJ2-3; D remains unclear. CDR3 residues: CASSVVVAPDTQYF. The CDR3 DNA follows: TGTGCCAGCAGCGTAGTTGTGGCTCCAGATACGCAGTATTTT.